This TCR delta chain derives from a study of γδ T cells in repeated Plasmodium falciparum infection (dated by TCRdb to the early 2020s). Broadly, across the study: Malian children exposed to intense seasonal malaria transmission were enrolled in the natural-infection arm and compared with Australian children matched for age and gender. Five malaria-naive U.S. adults underwent four controlled human malaria infections by bites from P. falciparum NF54-infected Anopheles stephensi mosquitoes over about 590 days. The gammadelta TCR repertoires from Mali were analysed in two ways: cross-sectionally during periods with no transmission, and longitudinally across episodes of acute febrile malaria. In the study, the shaping of the human gammadelta T cell repertoire by repeated Plasmodium falciparum infection was examined using natural infection in Mali and controlled human malaria infection. Samples were collected from controlled-infection subjects at baseline, immediately before selected infections, and 21 days after each infection. The study at large found these results: Vgamma9/Vdelta2+ TCR repertoires kept a highly stable polyclonal repertoire across time and infection, and many TCRgamma sequences overlapped between individuals. The controlled-infection cohort was small, limiting analysis of inter-individual variability in gammadelta T cell responses. Compared with Australian children, Malian children appeared to have Vdelta2-negative gammadelta TCR repertoires that were more clonally expanded, less diverse and less shared. Repeated controlled infections appeared to drive waves of new clonotype selection in Vdelta2-negative, largely Vdelta1+, gammadelta TCR repertoires. The Malian cohort came from a small rural village of predominantly one ethnic group, limiting generalizability.

Looking up the germline V gene yields CDR1 GEAIGNYY and CDR2 EKD. Reading from cysteine to phenylalanine, the CDR3 counts 16 amino acids. The only DNA kept is the CDR3, 48 bases in frame from the first base. For bulk TCR repertoire analysis, Vgamma9/Vdelta2+ and Vdelta2-negative gammadelta T cell populations were flow-sorted out of peripheral blood mononuclear cells. Only a few counts were recorded for this clone. No antigen is known for it. For this DNA, TCRdb reports the protein of a much larger clone, which diverges at residue 3, most likely from a read error; the protein presented here is translated directly from the DNA. The library relied on multiplex PCR. The instrument was an Illumina MiSeq. From each sorted gammadelta T cell sample, both TCR gamma (TRG) and TCR delta (TRD) chains were sequenced. Concerning the study's data processing: The repertoire analyses used clonotype tree plots, the accumulated frequency of the top 20 clonotypes, and diversity index (DI) and D75 metrics. TCRdb processed the public reads again with the CATT caller, after which rows with matching DNA were combined. TCRdb, rather than the study authors, made the V and J calls. The sample has roughly 93,000 delta-chain clones on record, over 0.75% of them singletons. Approximately 10% of the sample goes to the ten largest clones.

The sequenced sample consisted of gamma-delta T cells from blood. The chain uses TRDV2 and TRDJ1; the D gene remains uncertain. The source of this sequence is a pool of human donors (malaria-infected and uninfected, not separated). The CDR3 has the sequence CAYDTVGDAYTDKLIF. The nucleotide sequence reads TGTGCCTATGACACCGTCGGAGACGCGTACACCGATAAACTCATCTTC.